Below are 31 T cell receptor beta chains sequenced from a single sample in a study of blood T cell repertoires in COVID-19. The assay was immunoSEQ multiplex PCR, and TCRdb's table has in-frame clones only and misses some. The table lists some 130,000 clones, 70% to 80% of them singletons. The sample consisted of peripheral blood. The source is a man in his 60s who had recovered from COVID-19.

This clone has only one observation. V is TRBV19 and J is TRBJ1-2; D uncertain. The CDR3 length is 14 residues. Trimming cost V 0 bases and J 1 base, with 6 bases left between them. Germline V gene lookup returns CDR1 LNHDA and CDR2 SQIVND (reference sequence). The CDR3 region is CASSIDRGNYGYTF. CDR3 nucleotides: TGTGCCAGTAGTATAGATCGGGGTAACTATGGCTACACCTTC.

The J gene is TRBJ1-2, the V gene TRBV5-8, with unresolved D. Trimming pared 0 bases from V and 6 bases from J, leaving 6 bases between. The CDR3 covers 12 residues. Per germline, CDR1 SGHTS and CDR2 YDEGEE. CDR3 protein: CASSLDSHGYTF. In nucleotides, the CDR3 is TGTGCCAGCAGCTTGGACTCTCATGGCTACACCTTC.

The CDR3 sequence: CAWSISANYGYTF. The CDR3 DNA is TGTGCCTGGAGCATATCAGCTAACTATGGCTACACCTTC. The chain joins TRBV30 to TRBJ1-2; no definite D call. The CDR3 spans 13 residues. Per germline, CDR1 GTSNPN and CDR2 SVGIG (reference sequence). The V and J ends lost 3 bases and 0 bases respectively, with 8 bases between them. Together with reference TRBV30 and TRBJ1-2, the CDR3 gives the full variable domain: SQTIHQWPATLVQPVGSPLSLECTVEGTSNPNLYWYRQAAGRGLQLLFYSVGIGQISSEVPQNLSASRPQDRQFILSSKKLLLSDSGFYLCAWSISANYGYTFGSGTRLTVV.

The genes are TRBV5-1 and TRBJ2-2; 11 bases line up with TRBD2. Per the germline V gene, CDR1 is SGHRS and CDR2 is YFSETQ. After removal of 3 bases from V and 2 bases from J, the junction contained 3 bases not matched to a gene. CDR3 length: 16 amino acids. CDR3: CASSYLAGGNTGELFF. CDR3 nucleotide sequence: TGCGCCAGCAGCTATCTAGCGGGGGGAAACACCGGGGAGCTGTTTTTT.

The CDR3 DNA reads as TGCAGCGTTGTGGGGGCCGCGCGGGAAAAACTGTTTTTT. Translating it yields CSVVGAAREKLFF. The chain couples TRBV29-1 to TRBJ1-4, with D maybe TRBD1 (6 bases). This CDR3 contains 13 residues. V lost 4 bases and J lost 8, with 14 bases in between. Germline V lookup: CDR1 SQVTM, CDR2 ANQGSEA. The variable domain in full, with the rest retrieved from reference TRBV29-1 and TRBJ1-4, is SAVISQKPSRDICQRGTSLTIQCQVDSQVTMMFWYRQQPGQSLTLIATANQGSEATYESGFVIDKFPISRPNLTFSTLTVSNMSPEDSSIYLCSVVGAAREKLFFGSGTQLSVL.

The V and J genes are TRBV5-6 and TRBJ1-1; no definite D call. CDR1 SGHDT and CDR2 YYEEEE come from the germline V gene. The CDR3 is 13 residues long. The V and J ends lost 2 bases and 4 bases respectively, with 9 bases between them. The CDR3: CASSFSGITEAFF. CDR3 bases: TGTGCCAGCAGCTTCTCAGGAATCACTGAAGCTTTCTTT.

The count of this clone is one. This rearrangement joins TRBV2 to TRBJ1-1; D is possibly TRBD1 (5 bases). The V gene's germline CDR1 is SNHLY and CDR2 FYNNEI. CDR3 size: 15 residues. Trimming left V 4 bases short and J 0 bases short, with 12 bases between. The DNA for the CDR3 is TGTGCCAGCAGTGTAGGTCCAGGGCTGAACACTGAAGCTTTCTTT. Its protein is CASSVGPGLNTEAFF. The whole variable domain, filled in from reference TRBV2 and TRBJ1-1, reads EPEVTQTPSHQVTQMGQEVILRCVPISNHLYFYWYRQILGQKVEFLVSFYNNEISEKSEIFDDQFSVERPDGSNFTLKIRSTKLEDSAMYFCASSVGPGLNTEAFFGQGTRLTVV.

For the CDR3, the DNA is TGCGCCAGCAGCTTAGAGGGCGCGCAGTATTTT. It yields the protein CASSLEGAQYF. The chain joins TRBV5-1 to TRBJ2-3; D possibly corresponds to TRBD2 (5 bases). Germline V gene sequence: CDR1 SGHRS, CDR2 YFSETQ. CDR3 length equals 11 residues. Trimming stripped 2 bases from V and 10 bases from J, with 8 bases between.

This CDR3 is CASSLLRGYTDTQYF. The CDR3 DNA sequence: TGCGCCAGCAGCTTATTGCGGGGTTACACAGATACGCAGTATTTT. The chain combines TRBV5-1 with TRBJ2-3; TRBD2 might be the D (6 bases). The germline CDR1 and CDR2 sequences are SGHRS and YFSETQ. V was pared by 2 bases and J by 2 bases, with 12 bases between. This CDR3 has 15 amino acids.

Here the CDR3 DNA reads TGTGCCAGCAGCTTAGTCCCCCTCGGGAACACCGGGGAGCTGTTTTTT. Translation gives CASSLVPLGNTGELFF. The rearrangement joins TRBV11-2 to TRBJ2-2; D uncertain. The V gene's germline CDR1 is SGHAT and CDR2 FQNNGV. CDR3 length: 16 amino acids. V was clipped by 1 base and J by 1 base, with 10 bases between them.

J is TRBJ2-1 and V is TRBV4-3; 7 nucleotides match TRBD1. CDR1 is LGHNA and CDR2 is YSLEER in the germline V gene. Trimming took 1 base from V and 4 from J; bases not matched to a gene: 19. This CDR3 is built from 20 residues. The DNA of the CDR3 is TGCGCCAGCAGCCAAGGGTTTGGTTTAGCAGGCAGGGGGTCTTACAATGAGCAGTTCTTC. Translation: CASSQGFGLAGRGSYNEQFF.

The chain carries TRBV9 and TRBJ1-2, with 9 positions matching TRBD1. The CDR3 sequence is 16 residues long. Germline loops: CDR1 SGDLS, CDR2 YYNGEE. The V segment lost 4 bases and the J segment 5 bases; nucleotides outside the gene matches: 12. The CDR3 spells CASSPRTGVIGYGYTF. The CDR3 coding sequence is TGTGCCAGCAGCCCCCGGACAGGGGTCATAGGGTATGGCTACACCTTC. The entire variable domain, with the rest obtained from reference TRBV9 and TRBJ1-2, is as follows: DSGVTQTPKHLITATGQRVTLRCSPRSGDLSVYWYQQSLDQGLQFLIQYYNGEERAKGNILERFSAQQFPDLHSELNLSSLELGDSALYFCASSPRTGVIGYGYTFGSGTRLTVV.

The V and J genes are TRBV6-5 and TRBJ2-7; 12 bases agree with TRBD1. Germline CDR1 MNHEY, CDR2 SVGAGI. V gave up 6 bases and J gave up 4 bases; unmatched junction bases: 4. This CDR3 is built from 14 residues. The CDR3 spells CASRGDRGRYEQYF. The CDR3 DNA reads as TGTGCCAGCAGGGGGGACAGGGGGCGGTACGAGCAGTACTTC.

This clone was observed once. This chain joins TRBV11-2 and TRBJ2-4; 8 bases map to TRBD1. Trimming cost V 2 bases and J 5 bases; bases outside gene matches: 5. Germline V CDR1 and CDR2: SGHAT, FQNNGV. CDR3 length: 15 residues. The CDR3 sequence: CASSLSPGQENIQYF. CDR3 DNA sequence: TGTGCCAGCAGCTTAAGTCCGGGACAGGAAAACATTCAGTACTTC.

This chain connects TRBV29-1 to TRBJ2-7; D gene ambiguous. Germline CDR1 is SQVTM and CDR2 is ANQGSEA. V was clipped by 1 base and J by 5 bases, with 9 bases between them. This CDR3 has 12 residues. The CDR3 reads CSVEGPPDEQYF. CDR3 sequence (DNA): TGCAGCGTTGAAGGGCCCCCCGACGAGCAGTACTTC.

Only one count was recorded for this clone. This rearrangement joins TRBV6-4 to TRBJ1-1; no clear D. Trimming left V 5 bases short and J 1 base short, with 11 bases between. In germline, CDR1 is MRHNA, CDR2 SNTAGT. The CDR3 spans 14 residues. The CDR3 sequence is CASSSSPGNTEAFF. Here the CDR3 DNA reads TGTGCCAGCAGTTCCTCCCCGGGGAACACTGAAGCTTTCTTT.

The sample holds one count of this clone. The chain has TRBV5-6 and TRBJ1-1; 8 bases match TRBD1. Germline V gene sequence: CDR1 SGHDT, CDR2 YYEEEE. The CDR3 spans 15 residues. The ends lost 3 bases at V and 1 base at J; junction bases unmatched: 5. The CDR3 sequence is CASSSAGTGNTEAFF. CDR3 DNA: TGTGCCAGCAGCTCTGCCGGGACAGGGAACACTGAAGCTTTCTTT. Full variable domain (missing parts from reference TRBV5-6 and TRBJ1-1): DAGVTQSPTHLIKTRGQQVTLRCSPKSGHDTVSWYQQALGQGPQFIFQYYEEEERQRGNFPDRFSGHQFPNYSSELNVNALLLGDSALYLCASSSAGTGNTEAFFGQGTRLTVV.

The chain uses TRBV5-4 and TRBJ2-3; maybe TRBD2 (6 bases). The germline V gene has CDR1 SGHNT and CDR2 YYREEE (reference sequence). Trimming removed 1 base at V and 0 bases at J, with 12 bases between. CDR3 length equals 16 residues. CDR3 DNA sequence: TGTGCCAGCAGCTTGAGGAGGGAGCGGAGCACAGATACGCAGTATTTT. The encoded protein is CASSLRRERSTDTQYF. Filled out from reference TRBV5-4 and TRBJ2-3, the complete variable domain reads ETGVTQSPTHLIKTRGQQVTLRCSSQSGHNTVSWYQQALGQGPQFIFQYYREEENGRGNFPPRFSGLQFPNYSSELNVNALELDDSALYLCASSLRRERSTDTQYFGPGTRLTVL.

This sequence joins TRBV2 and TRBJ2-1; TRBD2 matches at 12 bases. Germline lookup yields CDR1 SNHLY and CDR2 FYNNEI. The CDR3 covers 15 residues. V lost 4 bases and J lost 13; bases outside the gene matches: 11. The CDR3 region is CASSVGWTSGTDQFF. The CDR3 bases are TGTGCCAGCAGTGTAGGGTGGACTAGCGGGACAGATCAGTTCTTC.

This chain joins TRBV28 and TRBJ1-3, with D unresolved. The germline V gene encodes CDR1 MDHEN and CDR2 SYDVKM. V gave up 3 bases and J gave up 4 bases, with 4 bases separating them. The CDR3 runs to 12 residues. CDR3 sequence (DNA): TGTGCCAGCAGTTTCTCCGGAAACACCATATATTTT. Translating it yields CASSFSGNTIYF.

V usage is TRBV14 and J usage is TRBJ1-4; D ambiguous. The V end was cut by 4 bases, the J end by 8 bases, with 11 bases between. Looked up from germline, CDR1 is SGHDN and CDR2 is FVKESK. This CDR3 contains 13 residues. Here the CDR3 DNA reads TGTGCCAGCAGCCCTGGGCCCGGCGAAAAACTGTTTTTT. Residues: CASSPGPGEKLFF.

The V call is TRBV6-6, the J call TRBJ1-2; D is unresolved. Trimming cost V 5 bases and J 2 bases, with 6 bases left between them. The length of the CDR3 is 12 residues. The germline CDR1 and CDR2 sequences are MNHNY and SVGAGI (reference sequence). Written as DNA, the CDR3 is TGTGCCAGCAGTCCGGGAAACTATGGCTACACCTTC. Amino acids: CASSPGNYGYTF.

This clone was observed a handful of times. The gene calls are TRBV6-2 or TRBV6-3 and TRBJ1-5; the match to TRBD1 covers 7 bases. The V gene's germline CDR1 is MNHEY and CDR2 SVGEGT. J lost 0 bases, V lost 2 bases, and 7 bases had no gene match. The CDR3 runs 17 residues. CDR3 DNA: TGTGCCAGCAGTTACAGATTACAGGGGATTAGCAATCAGCCCCAGCATTTT. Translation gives CASSYRLQGISNQPQHF.

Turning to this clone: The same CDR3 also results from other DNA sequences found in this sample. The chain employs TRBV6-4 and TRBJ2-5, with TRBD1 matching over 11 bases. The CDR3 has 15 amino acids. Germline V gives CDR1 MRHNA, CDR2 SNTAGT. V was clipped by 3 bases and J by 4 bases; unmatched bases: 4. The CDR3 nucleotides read TGTGCCAGCAGTGAAGGGACAGGGGGAATAGAGACCCAGTACTTC. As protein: CASSEGTGGIETQYF.

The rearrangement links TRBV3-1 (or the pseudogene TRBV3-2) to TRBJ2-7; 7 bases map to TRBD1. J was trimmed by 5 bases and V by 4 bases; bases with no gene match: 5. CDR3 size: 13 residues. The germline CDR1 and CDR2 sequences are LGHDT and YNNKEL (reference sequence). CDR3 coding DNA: TGTGCCAGCAGCCGTCAGGGGGTCCACGAGCAGTACTTC. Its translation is CASSRQGVHEQYF.

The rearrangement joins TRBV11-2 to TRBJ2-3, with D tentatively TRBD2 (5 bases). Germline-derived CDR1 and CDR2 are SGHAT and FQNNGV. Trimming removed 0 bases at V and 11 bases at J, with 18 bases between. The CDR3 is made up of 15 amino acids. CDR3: CASSLEGDPPVGQYF. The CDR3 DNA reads TGTGCCAGCAGCTTAGAGGGAGATCCCCCGGTAGGGCAGTATTTT.

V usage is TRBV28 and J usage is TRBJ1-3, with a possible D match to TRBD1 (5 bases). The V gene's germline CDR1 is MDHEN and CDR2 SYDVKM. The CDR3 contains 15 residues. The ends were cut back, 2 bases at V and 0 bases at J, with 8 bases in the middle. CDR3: CASSLGAVSGNTIYF. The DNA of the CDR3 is TGTGCCAGCAGTTTAGGGGCGGTCTCTGGAAACACCATATATTTT.

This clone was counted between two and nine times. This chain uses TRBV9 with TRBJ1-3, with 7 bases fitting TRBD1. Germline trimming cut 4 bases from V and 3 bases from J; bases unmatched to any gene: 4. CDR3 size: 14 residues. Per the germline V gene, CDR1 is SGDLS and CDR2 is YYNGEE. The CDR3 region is CASSIGQVGNTIYF. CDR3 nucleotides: TGTGCCAGCAGCATTGGACAGGTTGGAAACACCATATATTTT.

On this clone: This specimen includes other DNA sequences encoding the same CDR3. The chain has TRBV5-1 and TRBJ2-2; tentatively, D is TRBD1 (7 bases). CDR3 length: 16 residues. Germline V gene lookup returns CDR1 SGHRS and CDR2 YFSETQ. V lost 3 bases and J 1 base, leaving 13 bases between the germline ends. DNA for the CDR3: TGCGCCAGCAGCTGGGGGGACAGCTTGAACACCGGGGAGCTGTTTTTT. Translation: CASSWGDSLNTGELFF.

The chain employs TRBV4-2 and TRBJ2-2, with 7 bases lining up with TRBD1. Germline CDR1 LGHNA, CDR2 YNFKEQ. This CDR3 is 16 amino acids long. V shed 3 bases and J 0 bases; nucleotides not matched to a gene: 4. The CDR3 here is CASSQDRSANTGELFF. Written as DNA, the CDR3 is TGTGCCAGCAGCCAGGACAGGTCAGCGAACACCGGGGAGCTGTTTTTT.

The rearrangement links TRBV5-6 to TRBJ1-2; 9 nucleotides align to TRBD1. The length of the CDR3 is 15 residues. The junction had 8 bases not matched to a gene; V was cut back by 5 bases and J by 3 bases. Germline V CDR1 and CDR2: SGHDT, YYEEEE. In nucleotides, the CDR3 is TGTGCCAGCAGGTTCGGGGACAGGGTCTACTATGGCTACACCTTC. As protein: CASRFGDRVYYGYTF.